The rows below give T cell receptor beta chains drawn from one sample of a study of T cell repertoires in cytomegalovirus infection. TCRdb re-called the reads with MiXCR, one entry per CDR3 protein. The table shows about 440,000 distinct CDR3 sequences, with under 40% occurring only once. The material sequenced was PBMCs. The receptors here all came from a human donor in good health (CMV status not recorded). Some clones in this sample may be carry-over from other donors' samples. Each CDR3 is given with its conserved first and last residue. A D gene is named only where the DNA matches it firmly. Clone size appears in some rows only: once, few, many, or a class for an expanded clone.

TRBV19	12	.	TRBJ2-1	.	TGTGCCAGTAGTATTTATGGGGATGAGCAGTTCTTC	CASSIYGDEQFF
TRBV6-5	19	.	TRBJ2-1	TRBD2	TGTGCCAGCAGTCCCATTGGGCTAGCGGGGGACAAATCCTACAATGAGCAGTTCTTC	CASSPIGLAGDKSYNEQFF
TRBV6-8	16	.	TRBJ2-1	.	TGTGCCAGCAGTTACTCACCGACGACAGATTACAATGAGCAGTTCTTC	CASSYSPTTDYNEQFF
TRBV6-2/TRBV6-3	14	many	TRBJ1-3	.	TGTGCCAGCAGATCCGAGGGAGGGCTGCACACCATATATTTT	CASRSEGGLHTIYF
TRBV4-1	17	.	TRBJ2-1	.	.	CVRSRVGVGNSYNEKFF
TRBV15	15	.	TRBJ1-2	.	TGTGCCACCAGCAGAGATATCGTGGGATCATATGGCTACACCTTC	CATSRDIVGSYGYTF
TRBV20-1	17	.	TRBJ1-4	.	TGCAGTGCTAGATTGGACTTGACGGACTCAACTAATGAAAAACTGTTTTTT	CSARLDLTDSTNEKLFF
TRBV7-8	14	many	TRBJ2-7	.	TGTGCCAGCAGCTTAGAGGTGGGGAGGAACGAGCAGTACTTC	CASSLEVGRNEQYF
TRBV7-8	18	many	TRBJ2-7	TRBD2	TGTGCCAGCAGCTCGTATGGGGGGCTAGCGGGGGGCCGGGACGAGCAGTACTTC	CASSSYGGLAGGRDEQYF
TRBV6-1	14	.	TRBJ1-1	.	TGTGCCAGCAGTTTGGGGACCACGGACACTGAAGCTTTCTTT	CASSLGTTDTEAFF
TRBV4-2	14	.	TRBJ2-5	.	TGTGCCAGCAGCCAAGGTCCCCGGCCGGAGACCCAGTACTTC	CASSQGPRPETQYF
TRBV14	12	few	TRBJ1-2	.	TGTGCCAGCAGCTCAGAGGAGTATGGCTACACCTTC	CASSSEEYGYTF
TRBV11-2	14	.	TRBJ1-5	TRBD1	TGTGCCAGCAGCTTAGGGACAGGGTGGACGCCCCAGCATTTT	CASSLGTGWTPQHF
TRBV5-6	12	.	TRBJ2-1	TRBD1	TGTGCCAGCAGCCTGGACAGGCAGAGGGTCTTCTTC	CASSLDRQRVFF
TRBV7-8	13	few	TRBJ2-2	.	TGTGCCAGCAGGCTGAGGAACACCGGGGAGCTGTTTTTT	CASRLRNTGELFF
TRBV7-1	16	.	TRBJ2-1	.	TGTGCCAGCAGCTCCACGGCGGGACCCCGGAGGATCAATCAGTTCTTC	CASSSTAGPRRINQFF
TRBV5-4	16	many	TRBJ2-5	TRBD2	TGTGCCAGCAGCTTGCCTAGCGGGGGAGGGGTTGAGACCCAGTACTTC	CASSLPSGGGVETQYF
TRBV7-9	13	few	TRBJ1-4	.	TGTGCCAGCAGCCCGGAGGATAATGAAAAACTGTTTTTT	CASSPEDNEKLFF
TRBV7-6	19	many	TRBJ1-4	.	TGTGCCAGCAGCTTAGCGCGGATGTTGGGATTTCCACCTAATGAAAAACTGTTTTTT	CASSLARMLGFPPNEKLFF
TRBV7-2	15	many	TRBJ2-7	.	TGTGCCAGCAGCCCCGCCGGGTCGACGGGTGGCGAGCAGTACTTC	CASSPAGSTGGEQYF
TRBV5-1	15	few	TRBJ2-7	TRBD1	TGCGCCAGCAGCCTGGGACAGGGGATTACCTACGAGCAGTACTTC	CASSLGQGITYEQYF
TRBV6-1	18	.	TRBJ1-5	.	TGTGCCAGCAGTTCGGGCCTTGGGCAGGGGAATAGCAATCAGCCCCAGCATTTT	CASSSGLGQGNSNQPQHF
TRBV11-2	14	.	TRBJ1-1	.	TGTTCCATCGGCTTAGATAGGACTGGGGCTGAAGCTTTCTTT	CSIGLDRTGAEAFF
TRBV7-2	13	.	TRBJ1-5	.	TGTGCCAGCAGCTTCTGGTCGGATCAGCCCCAGCATTTT	CASSFWSDQPQHF
TRBV24-1	15	few	TRBJ2-1	.	TGTGCCACCCCGATACTCCCGGGACGGGAGAATGAGCAGTTCTTC	CATPILPGRENEQFF
TRBV18	15	.	TRBJ2-1	.	TGTGCCAGCTCACCCCTCGACCCTACGTACAATGAGCAGTTCTTC	CASSPLDPTYNEQFF
TRBV6-2/TRBV6-3	15	.	TRBJ2-1	.	TGTGCCAGCAGTTATCAGACTAGGGCTTCCAATGAGCAGTTCTTC	CASSYQTRASNEQFF
TRBV19	17	.	TRBJ1-2	TRBD1	TGTGCCAGTAGTTTTGACAGGGGGCGAAGAGCTAACTATGGCTACACCTTC	CASSFDRGRRANYGYTF
TRBV27	17	.	TRBJ1-5	.	TGTGCCAGCAGTTTATCGAGGGAGGCCACAAGCAATCAGCCCCAGCATTTT	CASSLSREATSNQPQHF
TRBV28	13	many	TRBJ2-1	.	TGTGCCAGCAGTTCCCAACAAACTCATGAGCAGTTCTTC	CASSSQQTHEQFF
TRBV12-3/TRBV12-4	12	.	TRBJ1-1	.	TGTGCCAGCAGAACTCAGGACACTGAAGCTTTCTTT	CASRTQDTEAFF
TRBV7-3	16	.	TRBJ2-2	.	TGTGCCAGCAGCCAACCGAGGGGGGGCCGGGCCGGGGAGCTGTTTTTT	CASSQPRGGRAGELFF
TRBV12-3/TRBV12-4	16	few	TRBJ2-7	.	TGTGCCAGCAGCCCACGGTGGGGCGACTCCCCCTACGAGCAGTACTTC	CASSPRWGDSPYEQYF
TRBV19	13	few	TRBJ2-6	.	TGTGCCAGTAGGATCTCCGGGGCCAACGTCCTGACTTTC	CASRISGANVLTF
TRBV27	16	many	TRBJ2-2	TRBD2	TGTGCCAGCAGGACTAGCGGGGGCCTGAACACCGGGGAGCTGTTTTTT	CASRTSGGLNTGELFF
TRBV28	14	.	TRBJ1-6	.	TGTGCCAGCAGTCCACCTTCGTATAATTCACCCCTCCACTTT	CASSPPSYNSPLHF
TRBV4-1	14	many	TRBJ2-7	TRBD1	TGCGCCAGCAGCCTCTCGGGACAGGGAAGAGAGCAGTACTTC	CASSLSGQGREQYF
TRBV7-6	16	.	TRBJ1-5	.	TGTGCCAGCAGCTTGGGGGGCGGAGGGGGAGACCAGCCCCAGCATTTT	CASSLGGGGGDQPQHF
TRBV7-2	16	many	TRBJ2-3	TRBD1	TGTGCCAGCAGCCGACGTGGGACAGGGCCCACAGATACGCAGTATTTT	CASSRRGTGPTDTQYF
TRBV3-1	16	.	TRBJ1-1	TRBD1	TGTGCCAGCAGCCAAGATCCGACAGGGAGGAACACTGAAGCTTTCTTT	CASSQDPTGRNTEAFF
TRBV2	14	.	TRBJ1-1	.	TGTGCCAGCAGTGATATAGGGGAAGGGACTGAAGCTTTCTTT	CASSDIGEGTEAFF
TRBV12-3/TRBV12-4	17	many	TRBJ1-4	TRBD1	TGTGCCAGCAGTCCGGGACAGGGATTAACAACTAATGAAAAACTGTTTTTT	CASSPGQGLTTNEKLFF
TRBV27	15	few	TRBJ2-3	.	TGTGCCAGCAGTTTAGAATCTCAGCCCGGGGATACGCAGTATTTT	CASSLESQPGDTQYF
TRBV20-1	15	few	TRBJ1-1	.	TGCAGTGGACGTATGCTACATAGGTTTACCTCTGAAGCTTTCTTT	CSGRMLHRFTSEAFF
TRBV4-3	16	.	TRBJ1-6	TRBD1	TGCGCCAGCAGCCACGGACAGGGCCCGGATAATTCACCCCTCCACTTT	CASSHGQGPDNSPLHF
TRBV19	14	once	TRBJ1-2	TRBD1	TGTGCCAGTAGCGAACTTGACAGGGACGATGGCTACACCTTC	CASSELDRDDGYTF
TRBV24-1	15	.	TRBJ2-2	.	TGTGCCACCAGTGAACGGGGGCCCGTCACCGGGGAGCTGTTTTTT	CATSERGPVTGELFF
TRBV6-1	15	few	TRBJ1-3	.	TGTGCCAGCAGACCTCGAACAGGGCCAGGAAACACCATATATTTT	CASRPRTGPGNTIYF
TRBV6-1	15	many	TRBJ2-1	TRBD2	TGTGCCAGCGCCCCAGGGCTAGCGGAGTACAATGAGCAGTTCTTC	CASAPGLAEYNEQFF
TRBV6-5	19	many	TRBJ1-6	.	TGTGCCAGCAGTTTCGAGGGCCAGCCTTGGAGCTCCTATAATTCACCCCTCCACTTT	CASSFEGQPWSSYNSPLHF
TRBV4-1	13	.	TRBJ2-3	.	TGCGTCAGTTCCACAGGGGAGGTTGATACGCAGTATTTT	CVSSTGEVDTQYF
TRBV7-9	21	many	TRBJ2-5	TRBD2	TGTGCCAGCAGCGATTTTTTGGGACTAGCGGGGGAATACGGACGTCAAGAGACCCAGTACTTC	CASSDFLGLAGEYGRQETQYF
TRBV2	14	.	TRBJ1-2	.	TGTGCCAGCTCCGAGGTTAGATCTCTGGGTGGCTACACCTTC	CASSEVRSLGGYTF
TRBV4-3	15	many	TRBJ1-4	TRBD1	TGCGCCAGCAGCCAGGGACAGCGCGATAATGAAAAACTGTTTTTT	CASSQGQRDNEKLFF
TRBV6-2/TRBV6-3	15	.	TRBJ2-7	TRBD1	TGTGCCAGCAGCCTGGGACAGGGGGCAGCCTACGAGCAGTACTTC	CASSLGQGAAYEQYF
TRBV28	14	.	TRBJ2-7	.	TGTGCCAGCAGTTTAGTCCTGGGGGTCTACGAGCAGTACTTC	CASSLVLGVYEQYF
TRBV28	14	.	TRBJ2-7	TRBD1	TGTGCCAGCAGGCCTACAGGGGGCCCCTACGAGCAGTACTTC	CASRPTGGPYEQYF